Listed below are T cell receptor beta chains from one sample, sequenced in a study of graft-versus-host responses after intestinal transplantation. Their antigen targets remain unknown. Here immunoSEQ multiplex PCR was the method, and the copy in TCRdb shows in-frame clones only, minus some. The data hold about 90,000 clones, with around 93% observed a single time. The sample in question was unstimulated CD8+ T cells sorted from spleen or lymph node cells, obtained before transplant. These receptor sequences come from a human donor who was the organ donor for an intestinal transplant. The CDR3 runs from the conserved cysteine through the conserved F or W. Each record gives: clone size, D gene, J gene, V gene, CDR3 DNA, CDR3 protein. D genes are given only for firm matches. Clone size, where shown, is once, few, many, or a class for clones that have expanded.

>.|TRBD1|TRBJ2-3|TRBV27
TGTGCCAGCAGTCACACCGGGACAGGGTTAGATACGCAGTATTTT
CASSHTGTGLDTQYF
>.|.|TRBJ2-7|TRBV18
TGTGCCAGCTCACCAGAGCCCTACGAGCAGTACTTC
CASSPEPYEQYF
>.|TRBD2|TRBJ2-7|TRBV2
TGTGCCAGCAGGCAAACAGGACTAGCGGACTCCTACGAGCAGTACTTC
CASRQTGLADSYEQYF
>.|TRBD1|TRBJ2-7|TRBV4-1
TGCGCCAGCAGCCAATTTGGGACAGGGATTGACTACGAGCAGTACTTC
CASSQFGTGIDYEQYF
>.|.|TRBJ2-1|TRBV7-3
TGTGCCAGCAGCCCCAGCCCCAGGAACAATGAGCAGTTCTTC
CASSPSPRNNEQFF
>.|.|TRBJ2-7|TRBV2
TGTGCCAGCAGTCACGTGGCCGACACCTACGAGCAGTACTTC
CASSHVADTYEQYF
>.|.|TRBJ2-5|TRBV5-6
TGTGCCAGCAGCTTGTCTACTCTAGAGACCCAGTACTTC
CASSLSTLETQYF
>.|.|TRBJ2-5|TRBV28
TGTGCCAGCAGTCCAACGACAACAGGGCCGGAGACCCAGTACTTC
CASSPTTTGPETQYF
>.|.|TRBJ2-7|TRBV4-2
TGTGCCAGCAGCCAAGCGACAGCTCACGAGCAGTACTTC
CASSQATAHEQYF
>.|.|TRBJ2-2|TRBV7-9
TGTGCCAGCGGCCAAAAGAACACCGGGGAGCTGTTTTTT
CASGQKNTGELFF
>.|.|TRBJ2-2|TRBV11-3
TGTGCCCAAGCCGTTGAGACCGGGGAGCTGTTTTTT
CAQAVETGELFF
>once|.|TRBJ1-1|TRBV11-2
TGTGCCAGCAGCCGAGGCGGGGGAAACACTGAAGCTTTCTTT
CASSRGGGNTEAFF
>.|.|TRBJ1-1|TRBV29-1
TGCAGCGTTGGCGGAGGTTCCCTGGCTTTCTTT
CSVGGGSLAFF
>.|.|TRBJ2-1|TRBV27
TGTGCCAGCAGTTTCCGAGGGACTTCGAACCACAATGAGCAGTTCTTC
CASSFRGTSNHNEQFF
>.|.|TRBJ2-3|TRBV9
TGTGCCAGCAGCGCGGGGACTCTAAGCACAGATACGCAGTATTTT
CASSAGTLSTDTQYF
>.|.|TRBJ2-2|TRBV4-1
TGCGCCAGCAGCCAAGAATCGAGGGACACCGGGGAGCTGTTTTTT
CASSQESRDTGELFF
>.|.|TRBJ1-1|TRBV4-3
TGCGCCAGCAGCCCGCTTCCGGGGGAAGCTTTCTTT
CASSPLPGEAFF
>.|TRBD1|TRBJ1-5|TRBV27
TGTGCCACCTCAGGACAGGGCGGGCAGCCCCAGCATTTT
CATSGQGGQPQHF
>.|TRBD1|TRBJ2-5|TRBV28
TGTGCCAGCAGCCCACAGGGGGCGGAGACCCAGTACTTC
CASSPQGAETQYF
>.|TRBD1|TRBJ2-5|TRBV5-1
TGCGCCAGCAGCAGGGACAGCCAAGAGACCCAGTACTTC
CASSRDSQETQYF
>.|TRBD2|TRBJ2-1|TRBV7-9
TGTGCCAGCAGCCCCCGGACTAGCTGGATAGTGCCTCATTGTGAGCAGTTCTTC
CASSPRTSWIVPHCEQFF
>.|.|TRBJ2-3|TRBV4-3
TGCGCCAGCAGCCAAGATCCCCGTGGCACAGATACGCAGTATTTT
CASSQDPRGTDTQYF
>.|.|TRBJ2-5|TRBV7-6
TGTGCCAGCAGCCAATCTGGGGGGTGGGAGACCCAGTACTTC
CASSQSGGWETQYF
>few|.|TRBJ2-7|TRBV5-1
TGCGCCAGCAGCTTCAGACAGGCCCACGAGCAGTACTTC
CASSFRQAHEQYF
>.|TRBD2|TRBJ2-1|TRBV7-9
TGTGCCAGCAGCCCAGGGACTAGCCCCTACAATGAGCAGTTCTTC
CASSPGTSPYNEQFF
>.|.|TRBJ2-3|TRBV7-9
TGTGCCAGCAGCTTAGCCCGGGGTGGGGATACGCAGTATTTT
CASSLARGGDTQYF
>.|TRBD1|TRBJ2-7|TRBV7-9
TGTGCCAGCAGCTCCGGGACAGGGACCTACGAGCAGTACTTC
CASSSGTGTYEQYF
>.|.|TRBJ2-3|TRBV2
TGTGCCAGCAGTGAAGCCGTCGGACTTAGTTCGCGACCCACAGATACGCAGTATTTT
CASSEAVGLSSRPTDTQYF
>once|TRBD1|TRBJ2-5|TRBV28
TGTGCCAGCAGGAGCGAACAGGGGACGCAGTACTTC
CASRSEQGTQYF
>.|TRBD1|TRBJ1-1|TRBV19
TGTGCCAGTCGACAGGGGGACACTGAAGCTTTCTTT
CASRQGDTEAFF
>.|.|TRBJ2-1|TRBV7-9
TGTGCCAGCAGCTTAGCGAGGGAGCAGTTCTTC
CASSLAREQFF
>few|.|TRBJ1-5|TRBV27
TGTGCCAGCAGTCCGCACGGGGGGGGCAATCAGCCCCAGCATTTT
CASSPHGGGNQPQHF
>once|TRBD1|TRBJ2-7|TRBV10-1
TGCACCAGCAGTGGTAGGATCGGGACAGGAGGTCTAGAGCAGTACTTC
CTSSGRIGTGGLEQYF
>.|TRBD2|TRBJ2-7|TRBV28
TGTGCCAGCAGTTCCGGGACTAGCGGGAGGGGTTGGGAGCAGTACTTC
CASSSGTSGRGWEQYF
>.|TRBD1|TRBJ2-2|TRBV7-4
TGTGCCAGCAGCCTGAGGGACAGGTGTTGCGGGGAGCTGTTTTTT
CASSLRDRCCGELFF
>.|.|TRBJ2-5|TRBV7-2
TGTGCCAGCAGCTTAGTCAGGGCCCAGACCCAGTACTTC
CASSLVRAQTQYF
>.|TRBD2|TRBJ2-2|TRBV7-9
TGTGCCAGCAGCCCGGAGTCTAGCGGTACCGGGGAGCTGTTTTTT
CASSPESSGTGELFF
>.|TRBD1|TRBJ1-2|TRBV5-1
TGCGCCAGCAGCTTCCGGACAGGGAATGGCTACACCTTC
CASSFRTGNGYTF
>.|.|TRBJ2-7|TRBV2
TGTGCCAGCCACGTACAGGGCACCTACGAGCAGTACTTC
CASHVQGTYEQYF
>once|.|TRBJ1-1|TRBV5-8
TGTGCCAGCAGCTTGGGACACCCGAACACTGGAGCTTTCTTT
CASSLGHPNTGAFF
>.|TRBD1|TRBJ1-2|TRBV5-8
TGTGCCAGCAGCTTGCAGGGGGCCGCCCATTATGGCTACACCTTC
CASSLQGAAHYGYTF
>.|TRBD2|TRBJ2-1|TRBV27
TGTGCCAGCAGTCCCCGGACTAGCGTTACCTACAATGAGCAGTTCTTC
CASSPRTSVTYNEQFF
>.|.|TRBJ2-1|TRBV10-3
TGTGCCACACATCACGGGACTGGATACTACAATGAGCAGTTCTTC
CATHHGTGYYNEQFF
>.|TRBD2|TRBJ2-1|TRBV9
TGTGCCAGCAATCCGACTAGCGGGCCAAAATCAGCCTACAATGAGCAGTTCTTC
CASNPTSGPKSAYNEQFF
>.|TRBD2|TRBJ2-1|TRBV7-3
TGTGCCAGCAGCTCGCTGACTAGCGGTCCCTACAATGAGCAGTTCTTC
CASSSLTSGPYNEQFF
>.|TRBD1|TRBJ1-5|TRBV19
TGTGCCAGCGGTGACAGGGACTATCAGCCCCAGCATTTT
CASGDRDYQPQHF
>.|.|TRBJ2-1|TRBV19
TGTGCCAGTACCCGCGGCGGGCCCACCTACAATGAGCAGTTCTTC
CASTRGGPTYNEQFF
>once|TRBD2|TRBJ2-1|TRBV5-4
TGTGCCAGCAGCTTATGGACTAGCGGGGTTGTTGGGGTGCAGTTCTTC
CASSLWTSGVVGVQFF
>.|TRBD1|TRBJ2-7|TRBV7-9
TGTGCCAGCAGCCCCGACAGGGGGTCCTACGAGCAGTACTTC
CASSPDRGSYEQYF